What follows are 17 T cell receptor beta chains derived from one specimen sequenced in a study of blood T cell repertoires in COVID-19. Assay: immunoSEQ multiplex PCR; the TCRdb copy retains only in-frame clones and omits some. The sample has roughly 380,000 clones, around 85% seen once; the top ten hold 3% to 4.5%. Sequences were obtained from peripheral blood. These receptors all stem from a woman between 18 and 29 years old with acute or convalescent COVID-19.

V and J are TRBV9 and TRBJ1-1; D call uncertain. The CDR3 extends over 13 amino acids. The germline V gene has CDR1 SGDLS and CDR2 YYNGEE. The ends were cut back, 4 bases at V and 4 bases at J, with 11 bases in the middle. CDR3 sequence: CASSPSYGTEAFF. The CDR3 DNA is TGTGCCAGCAGCCCCTCTTACGGCACTGAAGCTTTCTTT.

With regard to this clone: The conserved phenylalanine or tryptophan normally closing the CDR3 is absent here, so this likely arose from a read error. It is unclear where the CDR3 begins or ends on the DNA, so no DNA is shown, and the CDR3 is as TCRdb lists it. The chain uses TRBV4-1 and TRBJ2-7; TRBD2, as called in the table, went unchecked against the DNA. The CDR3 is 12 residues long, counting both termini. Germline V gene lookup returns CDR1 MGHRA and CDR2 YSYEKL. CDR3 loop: CASSHPGTSLSI.

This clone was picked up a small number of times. CDR3 sequence: CASSMYMGRTTDTQYF. In DNA, the CDR3 is TGTGCCAGTAGTATGTATATGGGCAGGACTACAGATACGCAGTATTTT. This chain joins TRBV19 and TRBJ2-3; perhaps TRBD2 as D (5 bases). Germline values: CDR1 LNHDA, CDR2 SQIVND (reference sequence). The CDR3 is made up of 16 amino acids. The ends were cut back, 3 bases at V and 3 bases at J, with 16 bases in the middle.

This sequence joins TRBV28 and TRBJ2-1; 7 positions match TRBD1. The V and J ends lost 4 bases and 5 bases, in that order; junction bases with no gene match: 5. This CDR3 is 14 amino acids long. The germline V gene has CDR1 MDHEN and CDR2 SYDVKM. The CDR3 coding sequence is TGTGCCAGCAGTTCTGACAGGGTCAACAATGAGCAGTTCTTC. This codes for CASSSDRVNNEQFF.

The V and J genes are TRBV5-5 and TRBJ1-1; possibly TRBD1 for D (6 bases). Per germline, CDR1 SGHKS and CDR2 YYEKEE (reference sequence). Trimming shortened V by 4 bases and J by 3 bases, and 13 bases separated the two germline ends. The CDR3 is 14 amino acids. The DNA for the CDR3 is TGTGCCAGCAGCGGGGCCCAGGGGTACACTGAAGCTTTCTTT. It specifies CASSGAQGYTEAFF.

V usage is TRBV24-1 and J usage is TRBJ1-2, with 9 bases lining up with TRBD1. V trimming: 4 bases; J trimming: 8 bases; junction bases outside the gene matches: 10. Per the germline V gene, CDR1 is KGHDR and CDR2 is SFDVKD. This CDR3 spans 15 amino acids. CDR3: CATSEPGTGSRGYTF. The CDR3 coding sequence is TGTGCCACCAGTGAGCCCGGGACAGGGTCACGGGGCTACACCTTC.

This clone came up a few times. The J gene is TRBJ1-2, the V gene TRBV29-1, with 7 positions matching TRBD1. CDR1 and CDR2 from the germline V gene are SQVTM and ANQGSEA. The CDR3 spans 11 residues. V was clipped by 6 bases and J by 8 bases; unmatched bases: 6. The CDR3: CSVSGTAGYTF. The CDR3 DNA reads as TGCAGCGTCTCCGGGACAGCCGGCTACACCTTC.

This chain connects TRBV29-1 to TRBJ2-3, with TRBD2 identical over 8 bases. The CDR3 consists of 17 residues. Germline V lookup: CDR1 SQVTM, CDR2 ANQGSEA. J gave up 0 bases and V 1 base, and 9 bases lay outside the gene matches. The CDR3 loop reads CSVEAHPRGGSTDTQYF. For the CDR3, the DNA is TGCAGCGTTGAAGCCCACCCCCGGGGGGGCAGCACAGATACGCAGTATTTT.

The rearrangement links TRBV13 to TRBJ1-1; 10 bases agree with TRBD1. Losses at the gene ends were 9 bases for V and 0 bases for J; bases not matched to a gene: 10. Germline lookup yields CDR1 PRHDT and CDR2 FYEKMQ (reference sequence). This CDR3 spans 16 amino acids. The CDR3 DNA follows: TGTGCCAGTATAATTTGGACAGGGGGAGTGAACACTGAAGCTTTCTTT. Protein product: CASIIWTGGVNTEAFF.

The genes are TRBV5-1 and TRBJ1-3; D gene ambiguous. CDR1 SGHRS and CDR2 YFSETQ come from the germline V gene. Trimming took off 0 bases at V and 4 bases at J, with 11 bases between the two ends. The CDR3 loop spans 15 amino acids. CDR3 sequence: CASSLAPSLGNTIYF. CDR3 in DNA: TGCGCCAGCAGCTTGGCCCCGTCCCTAGGAAACACCATATATTTT.

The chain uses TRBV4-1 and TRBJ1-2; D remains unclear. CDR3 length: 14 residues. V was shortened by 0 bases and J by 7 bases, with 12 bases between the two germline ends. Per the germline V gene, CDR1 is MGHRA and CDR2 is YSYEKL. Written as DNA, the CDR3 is TGCGCCAGCAGCCAAGAAGGTCAGCAGGTTGGCTACACCTTC. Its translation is CASSQEGQQVGYTF.

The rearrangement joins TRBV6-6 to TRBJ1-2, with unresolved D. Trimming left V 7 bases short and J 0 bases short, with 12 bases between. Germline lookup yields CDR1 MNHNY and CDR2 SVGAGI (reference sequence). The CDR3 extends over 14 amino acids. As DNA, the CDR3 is TGTGCCAGCACGGAGGCCAGGTCTAACTATGGCTACACCTTC. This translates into CASTEARSNYGYTF.

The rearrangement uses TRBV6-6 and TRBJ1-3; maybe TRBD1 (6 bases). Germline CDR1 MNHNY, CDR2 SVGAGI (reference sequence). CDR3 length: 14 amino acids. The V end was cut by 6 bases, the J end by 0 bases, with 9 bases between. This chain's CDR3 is CASSRDTSGNTIYF. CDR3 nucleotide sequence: TGTGCCAGCAGCCGGGACACCTCTGGAAACACCATATATTTT.

DNA of the CDR3: TGTGCCAGCAGCTTATGGGCTAGCGGGATTTCTGATACGCAGTATTTT. Residues: CASSLWASGISDTQYF. The chain recombines TRBV7-3 with TRBJ2-3; TRBD2 matches at 9 bases. V lost 2 bases to trimming and J lost 6 bases; unmatched junction nucleotides: 9. Germline assignment: CDR1 SGHTA and CDR2 FQGTGA. The CDR3 length is 16 residues.

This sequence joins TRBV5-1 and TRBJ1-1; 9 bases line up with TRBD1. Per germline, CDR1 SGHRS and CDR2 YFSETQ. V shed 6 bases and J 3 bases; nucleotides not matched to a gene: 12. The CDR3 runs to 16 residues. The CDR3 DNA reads TGCGCCAGCACCCAATCACCGACAGGGGGACACACTGAAGCTTTCTTT. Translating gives CASTQSPTGGHTEAFF.

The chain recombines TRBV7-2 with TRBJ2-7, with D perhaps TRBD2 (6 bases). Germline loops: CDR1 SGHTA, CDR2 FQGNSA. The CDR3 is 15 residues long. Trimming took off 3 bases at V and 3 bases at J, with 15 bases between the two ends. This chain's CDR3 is CASSFPLGGDYEQYF. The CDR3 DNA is TGTGCCAGCAGCTTCCCCTTAGGAGGGGACTACGAGCAGTACTTC.

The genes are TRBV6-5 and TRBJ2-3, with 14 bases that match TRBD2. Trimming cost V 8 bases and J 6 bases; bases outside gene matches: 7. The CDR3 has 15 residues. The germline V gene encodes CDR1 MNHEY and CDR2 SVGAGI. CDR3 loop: CASAPRTSGGDTQYF. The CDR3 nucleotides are TGTGCCAGCGCCCCTCGGACTAGCGGGGGGGATACGCAGTATTTT.